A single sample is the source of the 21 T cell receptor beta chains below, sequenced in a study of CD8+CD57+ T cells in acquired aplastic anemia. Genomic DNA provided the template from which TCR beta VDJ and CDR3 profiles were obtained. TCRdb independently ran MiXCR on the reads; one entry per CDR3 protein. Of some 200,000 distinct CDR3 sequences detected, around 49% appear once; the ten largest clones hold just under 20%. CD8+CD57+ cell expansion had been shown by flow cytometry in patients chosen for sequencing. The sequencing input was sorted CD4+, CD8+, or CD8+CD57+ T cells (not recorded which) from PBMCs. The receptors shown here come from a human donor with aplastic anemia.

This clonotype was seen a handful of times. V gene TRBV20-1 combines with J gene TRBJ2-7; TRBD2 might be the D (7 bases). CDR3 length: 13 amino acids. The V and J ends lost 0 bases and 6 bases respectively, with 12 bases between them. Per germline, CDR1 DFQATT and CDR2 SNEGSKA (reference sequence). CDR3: CSAREGGGVEQYF. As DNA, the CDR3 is TGCAGTGCTAGAGAGGGGGGGGGCGTCGAGCAGTACTTC.

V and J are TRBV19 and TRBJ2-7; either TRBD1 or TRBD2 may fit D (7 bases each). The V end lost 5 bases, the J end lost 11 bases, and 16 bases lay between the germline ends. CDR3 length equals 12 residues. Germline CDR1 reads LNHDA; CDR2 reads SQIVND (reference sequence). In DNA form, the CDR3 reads TGTGCCAGTAGTCAACAGGGGAGGGGTGAGTACTTC. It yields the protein CASSQQGRGEYF. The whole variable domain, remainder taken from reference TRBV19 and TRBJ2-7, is DGGITQSPKYLFRKEGQNVTLSCEQNLNHDAMYWYRQDPGQGLRLIYYSQIVNDFQKGDIAEGYSVSREKKESFPLTVTSAQKNPTAFYLCASSQQGRGEYFGPGTRLTVT.

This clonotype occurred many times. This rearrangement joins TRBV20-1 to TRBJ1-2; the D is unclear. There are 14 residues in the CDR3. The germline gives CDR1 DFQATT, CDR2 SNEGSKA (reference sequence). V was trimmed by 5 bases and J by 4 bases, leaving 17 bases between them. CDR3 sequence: CSASEEARSYGYTF. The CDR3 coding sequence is TGCAGTGCTTCAGAGGAGGCCAGGAGCTATGGCTACACCTTC.

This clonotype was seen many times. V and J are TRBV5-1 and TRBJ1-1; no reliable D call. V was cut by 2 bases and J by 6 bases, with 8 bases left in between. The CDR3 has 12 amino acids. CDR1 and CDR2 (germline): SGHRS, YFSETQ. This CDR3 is CASSLGGPEAFF. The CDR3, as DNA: TGCGCCAGCAGCTTAGGCGGCCCTGAAGCTTTCTTT.

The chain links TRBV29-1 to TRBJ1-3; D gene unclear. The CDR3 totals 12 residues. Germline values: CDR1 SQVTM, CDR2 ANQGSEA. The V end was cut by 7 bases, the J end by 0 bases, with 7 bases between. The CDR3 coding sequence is TGCAGCGCAGACACCTCTGGAAACACCATATATTTT. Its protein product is CSADTSGNTIYF.

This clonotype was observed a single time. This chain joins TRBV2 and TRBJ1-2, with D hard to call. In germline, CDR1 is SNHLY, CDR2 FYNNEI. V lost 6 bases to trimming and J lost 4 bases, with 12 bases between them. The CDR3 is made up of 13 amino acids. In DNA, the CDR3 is TGTGCCAGCAGCCAACAATTGTTCTATGGCTACACCTTC. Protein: CASSQQLFYGYTF.

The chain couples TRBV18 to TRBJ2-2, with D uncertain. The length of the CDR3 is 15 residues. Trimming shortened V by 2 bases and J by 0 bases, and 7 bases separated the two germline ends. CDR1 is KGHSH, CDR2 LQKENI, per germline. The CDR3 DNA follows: TGTGCCAGCTCACCAGGGGTCACGAACACCGGGGAGCTGTTTTTT. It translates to CASSPGVTNTGELFF.

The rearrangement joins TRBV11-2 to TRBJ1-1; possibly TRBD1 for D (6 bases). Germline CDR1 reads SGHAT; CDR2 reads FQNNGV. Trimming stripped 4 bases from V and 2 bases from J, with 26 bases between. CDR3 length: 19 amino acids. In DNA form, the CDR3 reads TGTGCCAGCAGCTACGCCCCGGGGGCGATGGGGACGAGAAACACTGAAGCTTTCTTT. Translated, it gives CASSYAPGAMGTRNTEAFF.

The CDR3 DNA sequence: TGCAGTGCTAGACGCGGGACAGCCCTTGATGGCTACACCTTC. The encoded protein is CSARRGTALDGYTF. The chain carries TRBV20-1 and TRBJ1-2, with TRBD1 identical over 7 bases. The CDR3 length is 14 residues. The V gene's germline CDR1 is DFQATT and CDR2 SNEGSKA (reference sequence). The J segment lost 6 bases and the V segment lost 2 bases, leaving 9 bases of the junction unmatched.

In DNA form, the CDR3 reads TGTGCCAGCAGCTTGGGGACATCGGACTCGCCCCAGCATTTT. Translating it yields CASSLGTSDSPQHF. The chain has TRBV4-2 and TRBJ1-5, with D possibly being TRBD1 (6 bases). The germline gives CDR1 LGHNA, CDR2 YNFKEQ. V lost 5 bases and J 9 bases, leaving 17 bases between the germline ends. This CDR3 spans 14 amino acids.

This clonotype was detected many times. The DNA of the CDR3 is TGTGCCAGCAGCCCAATCCGGGACGTGACTGAAGCTTTCTTT. Its translation: CASSPIRDVTEAFF. V and J are TRBV12-3 or TRBV12-4 and TRBJ1-1; D may be TRBD1 (5 bases). With 6 bases removed from V and 5 bases from J, the gap between germline ends came to 16 bases. This CDR3 region has 14 residues.

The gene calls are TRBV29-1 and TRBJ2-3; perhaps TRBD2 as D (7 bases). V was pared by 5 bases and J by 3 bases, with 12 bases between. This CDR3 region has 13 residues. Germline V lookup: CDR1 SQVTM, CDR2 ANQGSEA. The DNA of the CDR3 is TGCAGCGTTCGGGGGGCTATAACAGATACGCAGTATTTT. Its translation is CSVRGAITDTQYF.

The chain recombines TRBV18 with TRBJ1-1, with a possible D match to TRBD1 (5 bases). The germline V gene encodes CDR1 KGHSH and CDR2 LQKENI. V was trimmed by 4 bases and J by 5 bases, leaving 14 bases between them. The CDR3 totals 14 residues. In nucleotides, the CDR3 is TGTGCCAGCTCACAGGAGGGGTGGAAAACTGAAGCTTTCTTT. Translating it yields CASSQEGWKTEAFF.

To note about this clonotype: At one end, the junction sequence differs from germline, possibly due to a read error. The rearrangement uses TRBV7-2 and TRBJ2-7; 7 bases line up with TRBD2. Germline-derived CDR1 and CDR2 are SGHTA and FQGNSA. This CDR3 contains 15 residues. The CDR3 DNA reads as TGTGCCAGCAGCTTACAGGTCGGAGATGGGGGGGAGCAATACTTC. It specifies CASSLQVGDGGEQYF.

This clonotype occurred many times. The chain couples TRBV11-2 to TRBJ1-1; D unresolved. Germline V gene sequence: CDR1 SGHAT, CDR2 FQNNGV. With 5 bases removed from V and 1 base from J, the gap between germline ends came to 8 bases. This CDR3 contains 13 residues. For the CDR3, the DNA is TGTGCCAGCAGCCCGTACAGGAACACTGAAGCTTTCTTT. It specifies CASSPYRNTEAFF.

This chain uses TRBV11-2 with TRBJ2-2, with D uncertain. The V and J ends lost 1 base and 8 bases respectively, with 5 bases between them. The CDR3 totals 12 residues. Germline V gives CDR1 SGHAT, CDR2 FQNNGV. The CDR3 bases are TGTGCCAGCAGCTTAGGTGAAGGGGAGCTGTTTTTT. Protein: CASSLGEGELFF.

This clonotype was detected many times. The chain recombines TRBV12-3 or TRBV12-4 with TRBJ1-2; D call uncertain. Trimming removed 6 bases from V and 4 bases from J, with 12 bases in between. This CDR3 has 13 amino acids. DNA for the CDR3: TGTGCCAGCAGGAAGACTTTTCTCTATGGCTACACCTTC. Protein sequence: CASRKTFLYGYTF.

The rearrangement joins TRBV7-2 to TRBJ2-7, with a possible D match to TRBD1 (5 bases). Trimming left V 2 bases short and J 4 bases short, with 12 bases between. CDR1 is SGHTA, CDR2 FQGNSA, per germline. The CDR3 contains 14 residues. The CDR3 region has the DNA TGTGCCAGCAGCTTACTGGCAGGGCCTTACGAGCAGTACGTC. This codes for CASSLLAGPYEQYV.

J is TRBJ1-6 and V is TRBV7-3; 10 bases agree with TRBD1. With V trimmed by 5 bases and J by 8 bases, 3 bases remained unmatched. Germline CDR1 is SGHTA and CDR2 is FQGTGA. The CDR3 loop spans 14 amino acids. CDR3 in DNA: TGTGCCAGCAGCCACGGGACAGGGGATTCACCCCTCCACTTT. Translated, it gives CASSHGTGDSPLHF.

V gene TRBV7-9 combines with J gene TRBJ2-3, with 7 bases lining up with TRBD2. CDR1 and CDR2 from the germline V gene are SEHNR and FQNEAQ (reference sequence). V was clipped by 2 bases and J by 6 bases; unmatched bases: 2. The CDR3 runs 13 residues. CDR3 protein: CASSLWGGDTQYF. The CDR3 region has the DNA TGTGCCAGCAGCTTATGGGGAGGGGATACGCAGTATTTT.

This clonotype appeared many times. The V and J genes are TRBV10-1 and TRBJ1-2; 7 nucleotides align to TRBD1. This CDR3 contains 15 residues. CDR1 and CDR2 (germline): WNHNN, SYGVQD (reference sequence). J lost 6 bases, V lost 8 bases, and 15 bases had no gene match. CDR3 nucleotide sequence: TGCGCCAGCCAGGGGGGGAGTGAGAAGGTCCATGGCTACACCTTC. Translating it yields CASQGGSEKVHGYTF.